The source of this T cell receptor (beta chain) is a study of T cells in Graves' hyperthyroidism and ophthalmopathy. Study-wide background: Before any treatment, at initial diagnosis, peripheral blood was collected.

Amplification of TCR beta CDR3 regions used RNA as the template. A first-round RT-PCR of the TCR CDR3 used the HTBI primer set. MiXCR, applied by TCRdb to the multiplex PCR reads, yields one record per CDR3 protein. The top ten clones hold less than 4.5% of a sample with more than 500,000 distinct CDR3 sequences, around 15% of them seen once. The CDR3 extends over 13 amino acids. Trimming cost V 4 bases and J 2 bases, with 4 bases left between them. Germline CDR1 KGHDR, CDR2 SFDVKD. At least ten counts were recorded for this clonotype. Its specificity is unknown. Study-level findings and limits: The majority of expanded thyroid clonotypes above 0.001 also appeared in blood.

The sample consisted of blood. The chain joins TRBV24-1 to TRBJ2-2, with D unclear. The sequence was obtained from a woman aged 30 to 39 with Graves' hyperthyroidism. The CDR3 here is CATSETNTGELFF. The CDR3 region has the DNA TGTGCCACCAGTGAGACTAACACCGGGGAGCTGTTTTTT.